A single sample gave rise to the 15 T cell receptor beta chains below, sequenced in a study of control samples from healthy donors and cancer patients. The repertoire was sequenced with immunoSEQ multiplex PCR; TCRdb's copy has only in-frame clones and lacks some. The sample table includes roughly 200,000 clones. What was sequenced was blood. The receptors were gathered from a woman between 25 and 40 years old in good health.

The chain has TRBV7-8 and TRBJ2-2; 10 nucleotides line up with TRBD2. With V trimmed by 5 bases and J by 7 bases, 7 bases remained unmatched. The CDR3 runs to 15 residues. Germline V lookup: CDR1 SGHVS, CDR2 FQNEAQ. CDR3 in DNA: TGTGCCAGCAGCCGAGCGGGGGGGTTCGGCGGGGAGCTGTTTTTT. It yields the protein CASSRAGGFGGELFF. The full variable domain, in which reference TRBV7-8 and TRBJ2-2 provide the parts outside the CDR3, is GAGVSQSPRYKVAKRGQDVALRCDPISGHVSLFWYQQALGQGPEFLTYFQNEAQLDKSGLPSDRFFAERPEGSVSTLKIQRTQQEDSAVYLCASSRAGGFGGELFFGEGSRLTVL.

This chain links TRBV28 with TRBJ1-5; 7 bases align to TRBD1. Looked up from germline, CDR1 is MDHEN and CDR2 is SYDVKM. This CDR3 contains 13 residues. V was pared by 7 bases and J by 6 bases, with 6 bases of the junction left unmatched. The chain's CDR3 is CASKTGVGQPQHF. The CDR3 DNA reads TGTGCCAGCAAAACAGGGGTAGGTCAGCCCCAGCATTTT.

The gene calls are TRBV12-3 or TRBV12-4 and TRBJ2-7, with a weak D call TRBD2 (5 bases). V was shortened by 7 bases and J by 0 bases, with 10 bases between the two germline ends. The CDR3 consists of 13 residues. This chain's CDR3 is CASTWESSYEQYF. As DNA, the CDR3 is TGTGCCAGCACCTGGGAGAGCTCCTACGAGCAGTACTTC.

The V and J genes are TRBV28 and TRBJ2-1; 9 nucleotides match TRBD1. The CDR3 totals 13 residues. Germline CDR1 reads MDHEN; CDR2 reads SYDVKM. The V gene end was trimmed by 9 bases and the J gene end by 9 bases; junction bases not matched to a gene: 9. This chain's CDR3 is CASSVGDRVEQFF. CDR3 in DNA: TGTGCCAGTAGTGTCGGGGACAGGGTTGAGCAGTTCTTC.

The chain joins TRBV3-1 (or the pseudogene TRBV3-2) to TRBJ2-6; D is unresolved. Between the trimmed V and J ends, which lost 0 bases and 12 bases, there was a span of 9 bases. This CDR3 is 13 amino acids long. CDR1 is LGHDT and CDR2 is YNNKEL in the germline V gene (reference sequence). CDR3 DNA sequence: TGTGCCAGCAGCCAAGACATTTTGTCCGTCCTGACTTTC. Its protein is CASSQDILSVLTF.

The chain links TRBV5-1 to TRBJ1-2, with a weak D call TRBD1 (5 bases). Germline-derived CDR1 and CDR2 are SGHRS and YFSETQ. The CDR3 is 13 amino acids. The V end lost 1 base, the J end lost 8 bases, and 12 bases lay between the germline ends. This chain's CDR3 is CASSLQGSQGYTF. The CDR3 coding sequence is TGCGCCAGCAGCTTGCAGGGATCTCAGGGCTACACCTTC.

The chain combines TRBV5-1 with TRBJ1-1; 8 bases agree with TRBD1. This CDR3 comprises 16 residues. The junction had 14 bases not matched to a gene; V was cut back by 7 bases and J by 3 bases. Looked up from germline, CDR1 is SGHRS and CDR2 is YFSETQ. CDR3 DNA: TGCGCCAGCCTCCCGGGGACAGGCCCGGCTTACACTGAAGCTTTCTTT. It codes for CASLPGTGPAYTEAFF.

The CDR3 loop is CASSEENYGYTF. The DNA for the CDR3 is TGTGCCAGCAGTGAGGAAAACTATGGCTACACCTTC. This chain joins TRBV6-1 and TRBJ1-2; D is undetermined. CDR1 is MNHNS and CDR2 is SASEGT in the germline V gene. This CDR3 spans 12 amino acids. Trimming stripped 3 bases from V and 2 bases from J, with 4 bases between.

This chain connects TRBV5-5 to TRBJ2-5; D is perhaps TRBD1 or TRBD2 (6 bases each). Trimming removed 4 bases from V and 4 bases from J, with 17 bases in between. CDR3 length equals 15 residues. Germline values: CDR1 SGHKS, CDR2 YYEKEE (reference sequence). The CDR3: CASSPGGQGGETQYF. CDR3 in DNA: TGTGCCAGCAGCCCTGGGGGGCAGGGTGGAGAGACCCAGTACTTC. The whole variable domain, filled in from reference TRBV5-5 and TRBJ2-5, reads DAGVTQSPTHLIKTRGQQVTLRCSPISGHKSVSWYQQVLGQGPQFIFQYYEKEERGRGNFPDRFSARQFPNYSSELNVNALLLGDSALYLCASSPGGQGGETQYFGPGTRLLVL.

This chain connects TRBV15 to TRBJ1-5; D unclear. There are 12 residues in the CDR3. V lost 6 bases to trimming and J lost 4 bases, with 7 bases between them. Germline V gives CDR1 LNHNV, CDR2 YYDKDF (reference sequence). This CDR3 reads CATRKGNQPQHF. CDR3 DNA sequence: TGTGCCACCAGGAAGGGTAATCAGCCCCAGCATTTT.

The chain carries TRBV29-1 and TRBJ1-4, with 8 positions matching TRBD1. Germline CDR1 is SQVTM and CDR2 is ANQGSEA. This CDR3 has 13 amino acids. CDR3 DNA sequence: TGCAGTGCGGGCGGGACAGGAAGAGAAAAACTGTTTTTT. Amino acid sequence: CSAGGTGREKLFF.

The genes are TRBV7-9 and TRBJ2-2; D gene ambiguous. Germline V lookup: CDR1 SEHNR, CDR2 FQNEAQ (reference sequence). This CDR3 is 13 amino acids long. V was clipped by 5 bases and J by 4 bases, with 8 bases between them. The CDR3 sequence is CASSPIVTGELFF. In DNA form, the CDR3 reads TGTGCCAGCAGCCCGATCGTCACCGGGGAGCTGTTTTTT.

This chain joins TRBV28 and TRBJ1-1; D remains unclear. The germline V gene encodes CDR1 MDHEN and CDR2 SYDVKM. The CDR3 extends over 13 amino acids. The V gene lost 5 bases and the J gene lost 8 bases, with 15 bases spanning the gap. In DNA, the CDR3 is TGTGCCAGCAGTACGAACAGTGGGAGGGAAGCTTTCTTT. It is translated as CASSTNSGREAFF.

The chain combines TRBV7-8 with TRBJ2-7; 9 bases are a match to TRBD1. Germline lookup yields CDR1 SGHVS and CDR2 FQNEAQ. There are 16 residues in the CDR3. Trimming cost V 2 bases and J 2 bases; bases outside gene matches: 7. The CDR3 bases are TGTGCCAGCAGCTTAACTTGGAGGGACAGGGCCTACGAGCAGTACTTC. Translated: CASSLTWRDRAYEQYF.

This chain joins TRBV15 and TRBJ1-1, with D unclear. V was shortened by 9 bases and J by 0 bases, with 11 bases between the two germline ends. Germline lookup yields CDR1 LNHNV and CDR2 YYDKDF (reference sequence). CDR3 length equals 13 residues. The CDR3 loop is CATGRNMNTEAFF. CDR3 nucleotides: TGTGCCACTGGACGGAACATGAACACTGAAGCTTTCTTT.